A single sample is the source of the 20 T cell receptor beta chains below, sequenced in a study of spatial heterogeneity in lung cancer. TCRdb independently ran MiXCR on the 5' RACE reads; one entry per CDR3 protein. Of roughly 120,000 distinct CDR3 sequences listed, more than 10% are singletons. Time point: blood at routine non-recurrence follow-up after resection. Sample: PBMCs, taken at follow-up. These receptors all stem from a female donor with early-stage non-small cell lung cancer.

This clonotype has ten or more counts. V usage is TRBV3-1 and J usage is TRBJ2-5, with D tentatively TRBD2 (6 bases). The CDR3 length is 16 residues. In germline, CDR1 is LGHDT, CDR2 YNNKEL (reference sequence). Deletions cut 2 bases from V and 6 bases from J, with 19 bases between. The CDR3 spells CASSQRSGSAGKTQYF. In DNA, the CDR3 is TGTGCCAGCAGCCAAAGGAGCGGGTCTGCGGGAAAGACCCAGTACTTC.

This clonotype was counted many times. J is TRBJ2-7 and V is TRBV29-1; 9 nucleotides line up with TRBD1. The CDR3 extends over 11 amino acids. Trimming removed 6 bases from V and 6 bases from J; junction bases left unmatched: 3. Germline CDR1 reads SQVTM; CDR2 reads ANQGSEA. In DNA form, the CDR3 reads TGCAGCGTGGCGGACAGGGGCGAGCAGTACTTC. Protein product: CSVADRGEQYF.

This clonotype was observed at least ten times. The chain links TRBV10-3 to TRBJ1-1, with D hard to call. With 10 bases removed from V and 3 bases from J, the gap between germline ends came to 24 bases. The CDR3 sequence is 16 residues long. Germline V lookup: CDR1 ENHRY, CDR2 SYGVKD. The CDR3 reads CATTRGVGLIYTEAFF. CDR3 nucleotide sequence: TGTGCCACGACCCGGGGTGTGGGTCTAATCTACACTGAAGCTTTCTTT.

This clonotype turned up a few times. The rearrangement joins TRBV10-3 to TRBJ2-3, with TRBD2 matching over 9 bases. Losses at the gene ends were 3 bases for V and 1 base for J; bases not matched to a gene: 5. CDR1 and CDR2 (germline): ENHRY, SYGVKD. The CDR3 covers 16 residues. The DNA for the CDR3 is TGTGCCATCAGTGACCTGGGACTAGCCGGCACAGATACGCAGTATTTT. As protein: CAISDLGLAGTDTQYF.

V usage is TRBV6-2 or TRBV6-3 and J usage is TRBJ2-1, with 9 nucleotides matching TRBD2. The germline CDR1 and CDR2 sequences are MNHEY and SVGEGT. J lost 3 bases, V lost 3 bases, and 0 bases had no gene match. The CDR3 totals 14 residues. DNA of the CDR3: TGTGCCAGCAGTTATAGCGGGAGCTACAATGAGCAGTTCTTC. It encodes CASSYSGSYNEQFF.

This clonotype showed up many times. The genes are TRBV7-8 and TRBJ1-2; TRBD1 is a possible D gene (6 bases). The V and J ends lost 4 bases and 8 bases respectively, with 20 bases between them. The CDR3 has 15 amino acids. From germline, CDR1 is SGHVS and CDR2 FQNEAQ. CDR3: CASSSALTGLSGYTF. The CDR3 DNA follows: TGTGCCAGCAGCTCCGCCCTAACAGGGCTCTCGGGCTACACCTTC.

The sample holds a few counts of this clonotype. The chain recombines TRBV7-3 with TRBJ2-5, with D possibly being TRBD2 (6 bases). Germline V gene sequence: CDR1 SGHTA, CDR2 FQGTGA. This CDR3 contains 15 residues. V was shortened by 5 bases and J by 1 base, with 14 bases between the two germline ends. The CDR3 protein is CASSPTPGLQETQYF. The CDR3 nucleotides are TGTGCCAGCAGCCCTACGCCGGGACTCCAAGAGACCCAGTACTTC.

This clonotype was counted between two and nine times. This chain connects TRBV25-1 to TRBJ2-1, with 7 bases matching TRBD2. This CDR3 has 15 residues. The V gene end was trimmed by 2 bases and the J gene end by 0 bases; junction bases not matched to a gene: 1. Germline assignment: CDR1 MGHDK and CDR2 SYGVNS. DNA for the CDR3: TGTGCCAGCAGTGAAGGCGGGAGCTCCTACAATGAGCAGTTCTTC. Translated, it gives CASSEGGSSYNEQFF.

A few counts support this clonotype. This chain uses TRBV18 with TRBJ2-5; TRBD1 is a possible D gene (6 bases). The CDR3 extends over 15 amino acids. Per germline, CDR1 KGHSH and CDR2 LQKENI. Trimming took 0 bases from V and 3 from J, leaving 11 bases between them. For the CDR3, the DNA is TGTGCCAGCTCACCACCAGGACAGCCAAAAGAGACCCAGTACTTC. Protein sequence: CASSPPGQPKETQYF.

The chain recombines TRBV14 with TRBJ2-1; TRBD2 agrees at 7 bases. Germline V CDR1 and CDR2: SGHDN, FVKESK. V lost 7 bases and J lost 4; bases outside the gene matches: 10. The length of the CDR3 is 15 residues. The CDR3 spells CASTPRSGAYNEQFF. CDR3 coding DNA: TGTGCCAGCACCCCTAGGAGCGGGGCTTACAATGAGCAGTTCTTC.

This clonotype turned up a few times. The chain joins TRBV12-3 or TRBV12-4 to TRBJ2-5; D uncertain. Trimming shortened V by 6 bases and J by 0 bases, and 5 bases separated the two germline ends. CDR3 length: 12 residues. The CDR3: CASSPDQETQYF. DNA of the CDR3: TGTGCCAGCAGCCCCGACCAAGAGACCCAGTACTTC.

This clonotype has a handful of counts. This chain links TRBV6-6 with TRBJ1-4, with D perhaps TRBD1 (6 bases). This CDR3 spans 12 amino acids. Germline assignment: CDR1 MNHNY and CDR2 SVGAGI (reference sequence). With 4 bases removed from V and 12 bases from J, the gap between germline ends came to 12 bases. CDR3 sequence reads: CASSSIQGQLFF. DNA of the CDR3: TGTGCCAGCAGTTCGATCCAGGGGCAACTGTTTTTT.

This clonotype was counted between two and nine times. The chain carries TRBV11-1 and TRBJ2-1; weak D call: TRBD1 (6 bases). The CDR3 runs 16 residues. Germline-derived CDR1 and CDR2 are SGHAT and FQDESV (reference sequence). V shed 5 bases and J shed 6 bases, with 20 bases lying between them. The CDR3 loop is CASSPDRSTLSNEQFF. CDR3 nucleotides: TGTGCCAGCAGCCCAGACAGGAGTACCCTAAGCAATGAGCAGTTCTTC.

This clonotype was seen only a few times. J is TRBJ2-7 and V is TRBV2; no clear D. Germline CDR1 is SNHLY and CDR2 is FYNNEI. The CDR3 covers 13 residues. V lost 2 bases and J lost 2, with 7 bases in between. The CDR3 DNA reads TGTGCCAGCAGTGAAAGGGCAACCTACGAGCAGTACGTC. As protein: CASSERATYEQYV.

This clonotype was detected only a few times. The chain's CDR3 is CASSLLQRYNEQFF. The CDR3, as DNA: TGTGCCAGCAGCTTACTCCAGCGTTACAATGAGCAGTTCTTC. The genes are TRBV7-8 and TRBJ2-1; D is uncertain. The CDR3 is 14 residues long. V was cut by 2 bases and J by 4 bases, with 9 bases left in between. Per germline, CDR1 SGHVS and CDR2 FQNEAQ. The whole variable domain, remainder taken from reference TRBV7-8 and TRBJ2-1, is GAGVSQSPRYKVAKRGQDVALRCDPISGHVSLFWYQQALGQGPEFLTYFQNEAQLDKSGLPSDRFFAERPEGSVSTLKIQRTQQEDSAVYLCASSLLQRYNEQFFGPGTRLTVL.

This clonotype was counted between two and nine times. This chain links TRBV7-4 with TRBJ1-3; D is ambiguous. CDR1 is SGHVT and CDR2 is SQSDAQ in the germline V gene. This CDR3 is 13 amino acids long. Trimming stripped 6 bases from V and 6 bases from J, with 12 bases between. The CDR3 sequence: CASRFIPQNTIYF. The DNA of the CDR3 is TGTGCCAGCAGATTTATACCCCAAAACACCATATATTTT.

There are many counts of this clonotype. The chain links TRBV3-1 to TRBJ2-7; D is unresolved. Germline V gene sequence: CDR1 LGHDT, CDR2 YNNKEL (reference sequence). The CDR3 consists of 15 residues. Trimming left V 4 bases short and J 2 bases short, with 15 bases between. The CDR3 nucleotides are TGTGCCAGCAGCCCCTACCGGACGACCACCTACGAGCAGTACTTC. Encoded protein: CASSPYRTTTYEQYF.

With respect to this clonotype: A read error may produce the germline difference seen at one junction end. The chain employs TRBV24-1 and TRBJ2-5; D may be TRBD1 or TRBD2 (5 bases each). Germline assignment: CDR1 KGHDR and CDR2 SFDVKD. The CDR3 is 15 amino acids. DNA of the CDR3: TGTGCCACCAGTGACCCATCCGGGGCCCAACAGACCCAGTACTTC. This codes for CATSDPSGAQQTQYF.

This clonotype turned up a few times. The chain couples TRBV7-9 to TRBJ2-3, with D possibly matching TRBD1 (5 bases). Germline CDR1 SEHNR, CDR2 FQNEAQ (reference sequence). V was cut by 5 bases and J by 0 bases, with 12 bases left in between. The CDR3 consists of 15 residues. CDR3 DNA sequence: TGTGCCAGCAGCCAGAGGACAATTAGCACAGATACGCAGTATTTT. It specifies CASSQRTISTDTQYF.

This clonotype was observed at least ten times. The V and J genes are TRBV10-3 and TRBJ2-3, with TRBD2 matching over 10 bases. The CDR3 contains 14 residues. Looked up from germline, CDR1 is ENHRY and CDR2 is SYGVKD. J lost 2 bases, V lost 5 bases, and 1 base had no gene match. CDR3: CAISSGRATDTQYF. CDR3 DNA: TGTGCCATCAGTAGCGGGAGGGCCACAGATACGCAGTATTTT.